The next 19 T cell receptor beta chains were all read from a single sample in a study of blood T cells in healthy people across ages. For the second PCR, which ran for 7 to 11 cycles, a sample-barcoded 5' primer and a J-beta primer mix were used. MiXCR was run by TCRdb on the 5' RACE reads, yielding one entry per CDR3 protein. The table includes 1.5 million to 2 million distinct CDR3 sequences, around half detected once. What was sequenced was blood. Receptors originate from a woman aged 40 to 50 in good health.

The rearrangement uses TRBV2 and TRBJ2-2; 10 bases agree with TRBD2. CDR1 SNHLY and CDR2 FYNNEI come from the germline V gene. With 4 bases clipped from V and 3 bases from J, the junction kept 5 bases outside the gene matches. The length of the CDR3 is 16 residues. CDR3 protein: CASSGLAGADTGELFF. The DNA of the CDR3 is TGTGCCAGCAGTGGACTAGCGGGCGCGGACACCGGGGAGCTGTTTTTT.

The CDR3 spells CASSQDWVGEQFF. The CDR3 coding sequence is TGTGCCAGCAGCCAAGATTGGGTGGGTGAGCAGTTCTTC. The chain has TRBV14 and TRBJ2-1; D not resolved. The CDR3 length is 13 residues. V was shortened by 0 bases and J by 9 bases, with 9 bases between the two germline ends. Germline loops: CDR1 SGHDN, CDR2 FVKESK. Complete variable domain (other parts from reference TRBV14 and TRBJ2-1): EAGVTQFPSHSVIEKGQTVTLRCDPISGHDNLYWYRRVMGKEIKFLLHFVKESKQDESGMPNNRFLAERTGGTYSTLKVQPAELEDSGVYFCASSQDWVGEQFFGPGTRLTVL.

The rearrangement uses TRBV6-5 and TRBJ2-1, with D possibly being TRBD2 (6 bases). Trimming took 6 bases from V and 5 from J, leaving 14 bases between them. CDR1 MNHEY and CDR2 SVGAGI come from the germline V gene. The CDR3 has 14 residues. The CDR3 here is CASSVPGLHNEQFF. In nucleotides, the CDR3 is TGTGCCAGCAGCGTCCCGGGACTCCACAATGAGCAGTTCTTC.

The DNA of the CDR3 is TGTGCCAGCAGTTACCCCGTTCGAGCGGGGGGGCTCAATGAGCAGTTCTTC. Encoded protein: CASSYPVRAGGLNEQFF. The genes are TRBV6-2 or TRBV6-3 and TRBJ2-1; 10 bases agree with TRBD2. Trimming at V came to 2 bases and at J to 6 bases, leaving 10 bases not matched to a gene. The germline V gene has CDR1 MNHEY and CDR2 SVGEGT. CDR3 size: 17 residues.

This chain links TRBV12-3 or TRBV12-4 with TRBJ2-4, with 8 bases matching TRBD2. The J segment lost 1 base and the V segment lost 1 base, leaving 3 bases of the junction unmatched. The CDR3 runs to 16 residues. For the CDR3, the DNA is TGTGCCAGCAGTTTAGTCGGGGGGGGTGCCAAAAACATTCAGTACTTC. This encodes CASSLVGGGAKNIQYF.

V usage is TRBV27 and J usage is TRBJ2-7; tentatively, D is TRBD1 (6 bases). CDR3 length: 14 residues. Germline CDR1 and CDR2: MNHEY and SMNVEV (reference sequence). The ends were cut back, 6 bases at V and 5 bases at J, with 17 bases in the middle. The CDR3 DNA sequence: TGTGCCAGCAGCCGCAGGGGTAGTGTCCACGAGCAGTACTTC. This encodes CASSRRGSVHEQYF.

This rearrangement joins TRBV15 to TRBJ2-3; 14 nucleotides line up with TRBD2. This CDR3 contains 16 residues. The V gene's germline CDR1 is LNHNV and CDR2 YYDKDF (reference sequence). J lost 5 bases, V lost 3 bases, and 4 bases had no gene match. The CDR3 DNA reads as TGTGCCACCAGCAGTCGGACTAGCGGGGGGATAGATACGCAGTATTTT. The encoded protein is CATSSRTSGGIDTQYF.

V usage is TRBV4-3 and J usage is TRBJ1-1; the D is unclear. This CDR3 has 14 residues. V lost 4 bases, J lost 1 base, and 10 bases lay in between. Germline loops: CDR1 LGHNA, CDR2 YSLEER. The CDR3 nucleotides are TGCGCCAGCAGCCCCACAGAACAGAACACTGAAGCTTTCTTT. This gives the protein CASSPTEQNTEAFF.

The chain links TRBV2 to TRBJ2-1; 11 positions match TRBD2. CDR1 SNHLY and CDR2 FYNNEI come from the germline V gene. The CDR3 has 17 amino acids. The trim removed 6 bases at V and 2 bases at J, leaving 9 bases unmatched. The CDR3 loop reads CASRRDIAGGPYNEQFF. In nucleotides, the CDR3 is TGTGCCAGCAGGCGGGATATAGCGGGGGGGCCCTACAATGAGCAGTTCTTC. The complete variable domain, with remaining parts taken from reference TRBV2 and TRBJ2-1, reads EPEVTQTPSHQVTQMGQEVILRCVPISNHLYFYWYRQILGQKVEFLVSFYNNEISEKSEIFDDQFSVERPDGSNFTLKIRSTKLEDSAMYFCASRRDIAGGPYNEQFFGPGTRLTVL.

This clonotype occurred once. This sequence joins TRBV29-1 and TRBJ2-5; the D gene could be TRBD1 or TRBD2 (5 bases each). Germline-derived CDR1 and CDR2 are SQVTM and ANQGSEA. This CDR3 region has 14 residues. V lost 4 bases to trimming and J lost 2 bases, with 14 bases between them. Written as DNA, the CDR3 is TGCAGCGTTGGTGGCCCTGGGGGACAAGAGACCCAGTACTTC. Translating gives CSVGGPGGQETQYF.

This clonotype was counted between two and nine times. The rearrangement links TRBV5-6 to TRBJ2-1; 7 nucleotides line up with TRBD1. The germline V gene has CDR1 SGHDT and CDR2 YYEEEE. The CDR3 spans 12 residues. V was pared by 10 bases and J by 14 bases, with 15 bases of the junction left unmatched. The DNA for the CDR3 is TGTGCCGGCTCCAACTTGGGACAGTTGGAGTTCTTC. This codes for CAGSNLGQLEFF.

The chain combines TRBV15 with TRBJ2-1, with TRBD2 matching 8 bases. CDR3 size: 18 residues. The junction had 11 bases not matched to a gene; V was cut back by 0 bases and J by 4 bases. Germline CDR1 and CDR2: LNHNV and YYDKDF (reference sequence). DNA for the CDR3: TGTGCCACCAGCAGAGATCCCCCCGGGGGGGGAGGGTACAATGAGCAGTTCTTC. Amino acids: CATSRDPPGGGGYNEQFF. The full variable domain, in which reference TRBV15 and TRBJ2-1 provide the parts outside the CDR3, is DAMVIQNPRYQVTQFGKPVTLSCSQTLNHNVMYWYQQKSSQAPKLLFHYYDKDFNNEADTPDNFQSRRPNTSFCFLDIRSPGLGDTAMYLCATSRDPPGGGGYNEQFFGPGTRLTVL.

The chain joins TRBV15 to TRBJ2-1; D may be TRBD2 (5 bases). Per germline, CDR1 LNHNV and CDR2 YYDKDF (reference sequence). Trimming left V 0 bases short and J 0 bases short, with 15 bases between. The CDR3 length is 18 residues. CDR3 bases: TGTGCCACCAGCAGAGAATTAGGAGGATTGAGCTCCTACAATGAGCAGTTCTTC. It encodes CATSRELGGLSSYNEQFF. Full variable domain (remainder filled in from reference TRBV15 and TRBJ2-1): DAMVIQNPRYQVTQFGKPVTLSCSQTLNHNVMYWYQQKSSQAPKLLFHYYDKDFNNEADTPDNFQSRRPNTSFCFLDIRSPGLGDTAMYLCATSRELGGLSSYNEQFFGPGTRLTVL.

The V call is TRBV11-2, the J call TRBJ1-2; D is undetermined. V dropped 7 bases and J dropped 0 bases, with 15 bases sitting between them. This CDR3 region has 15 residues. Germline V CDR1 and CDR2: SGHAT, FQNNGV. The CDR3 is CASTTSLGANYGYTF. The CDR3 DNA sequence: TGTGCCAGCACCACCTCCCTGGGAGCTAACTATGGCTACACCTTC.

The rearrangement links TRBV29-1 to TRBJ2-5, with D possibly matching TRBD1 (5 bases). The CDR3 consists of 13 residues. Germline V lookup: CDR1 SQVTM, CDR2 ANQGSEA. Trimming took 4 bases from V and 5 from J, leaving 14 bases between them. CDR3 loop: CSVAVTVGETQYF. CDR3 bases: TGCAGCGTTGCAGTGACAGTGGGGGAGACCCAGTACTTC.

This clonotype was seen only once. The V gene is TRBV5-5, the J gene TRBJ2-1; no reliable D call. Trimming removed 1 base at V and 10 bases at J, with 9 bases between. CDR3 size: 12 residues. Germline V lookup: CDR1 SGHKS, CDR2 YYEKEE (reference sequence). The CDR3: CASSLFEREQFF. The CDR3 nucleotides are TGTGCCAGCAGCTTGTTCGAGCGAGAGCAGTTCTTC.

The chain employs TRBV5-6 and TRBJ2-1; 10 nucleotides line up with TRBD1. The CDR3 is 15 amino acids. V dropped 7 bases and J dropped 6; count of bases not matched to a gene: 10. Germline CDR1 is SGHDT and CDR2 is YYEEEE. CDR3 DNA sequence: TGTGCCAGCGGACTATGGACAGGGGGGATCAATGAGCAGTTCTTC. It encodes CASGLWTGGINEQFF.

The chain couples TRBV5-1 to TRBJ2-7; a weak D match, TRBD2 (6 bases). The V gene's germline CDR1 is SGHRS and CDR2 YFSETQ. V was pared by 7 bases and J by 1 base, with 12 bases between. The CDR3 totals 13 residues. The CDR3 reads CASSGEYSYEQYF. CDR3 sequence (DNA): TGCGCCAGCTCGGGGGAGTATTCCTACGAGCAGTACTTC.

The gene calls are TRBV14 and TRBJ2-4, with a weak D call TRBD2 (5 bases). CDR3 length equals 18 residues. The V end was cut by 2 bases, the J end by 0 bases, with 17 bases between. Looked up from germline, CDR1 is SGHDN and CDR2 is FVKESK. This CDR3 reads CASSQTVGVARAKNIQYF. CDR3 DNA: TGTGCCAGCAGCCAAACGGTGGGAGTAGCCCGAGCCAAAAACATTCAGTACTTC.